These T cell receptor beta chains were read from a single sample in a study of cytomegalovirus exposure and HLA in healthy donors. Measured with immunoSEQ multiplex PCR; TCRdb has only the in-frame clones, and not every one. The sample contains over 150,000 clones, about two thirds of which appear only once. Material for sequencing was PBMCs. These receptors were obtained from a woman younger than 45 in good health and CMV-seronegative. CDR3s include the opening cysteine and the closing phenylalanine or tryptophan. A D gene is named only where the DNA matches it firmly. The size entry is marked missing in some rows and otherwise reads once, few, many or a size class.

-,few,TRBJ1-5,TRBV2,CASGLSGPSQPQHF,TGTGCCAGCGGATTGTCAGGTCCCTCGCAGCCCCAGCATTTT
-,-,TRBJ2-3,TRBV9,CASSLRGGKTDTQYF,TGTGCCAGCAGCCTTAGAGGGGGAAAGACAGATACGCAGTATTTT
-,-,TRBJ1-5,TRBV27,CASSRGRNQPQHF,TGTGCCAGCAGTAGGGGCCGCAATCAGCCCCAGCATTTT
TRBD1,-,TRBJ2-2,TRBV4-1,CASSQEGGVNGELFF,TGTGCCAGCAGCCAAGAAGGGGGCGTGAACGGGGAGCTGTTTTTT
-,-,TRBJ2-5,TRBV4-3,CASSQGVGALQETQYF,TGCGCCAGCAGCCAAGGAGTTGGAGCCCTCCAAGAGACCCAGTACTTC
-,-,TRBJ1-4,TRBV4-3,CASSHLGLGEKLFF,TGCGCCAGCAGCCACTTGGGGCTTGGTGAAAAACTGTTTTTT
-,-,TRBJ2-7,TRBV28,CASRFLGGYEQYF,TGTGCCAGCAGGTTCCTCGGGGGCTACGAGCAGTACTTC
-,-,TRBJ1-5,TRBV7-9,CASSLLTRGSPQHF,TGTGCCAGCAGCTTACTAACAAGGGGGTCACCCCAGCATTTT
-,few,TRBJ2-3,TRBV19,CASSSIWQGISDTQYF,TGTGCCAGTAGTTCGATCTGGCAGGGGATTTCAGATACGCAGTATTTT
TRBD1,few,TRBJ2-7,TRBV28,CASTTGGISYEQYF,TGTGCCAGCACCACAGGGGGAATCTCCTACGAGCAGTACTTC